This TCR beta chain was obtained from a study of cytomegalovirus exposure and HLA in healthy donors. About this clone itself: Its target is not known.

The CDR3 loop spans 13 amino acids. The trim removed 11 bases at V and 4 bases at J, leaving 6 bases unmatched. Looked up from germline, CDR1 is WNHNN and CDR2 is SYGVQD (reference sequence). Study-wide findings and caveats: Analysis performed later found more than 15,000 TCR beta sequences associated with HLA alleles at 0.05 false discovery rate. What was likely a sequencing artifact was a cluster of highly shared sequence variants.

PCR employed 60 Vbeta and 13 Jbeta primers. The assay was immunoSEQ multiplex PCR, and TCRdb's table has in-frame clones only and misses some. The table records 150,000 or so clones, more than 75% of them present only once. The rearrangement uses TRBV10-1 and TRBJ1-1; TRBD1 aligns across 11 bases. This TCR came from a man in his forties or fifties in good health and CMV-seronegative. The sequenced sample was PBMCs. CDR3 nucleotide sequence: TGCGCCGGCCGGGACAGGGGGGCCACTGAAGCTTTCTTT. Its protein is CAGRDRGATEAFF.